Listed below are T cell receptor beta chains from one sample, sequenced in a study of response to subunit inactivated influenza vaccine. TCRdb itself ran the RT-PCR reads through MiXCR, one entry per CDR3 protein. The data contain roughly 670,000 distinct CDR3 sequences, 12% to 15% of them singletons. Sequences were derived from PBMCs from blood, sampled around 15 days before vaccination. These receptors were obtained from a man aged 45-60 years who received an inactivated influenza vaccine. The CDR3 runs from the conserved cysteine through the conserved F or W. Fields, in order: CDR3 DNA, CDR3 protein, J gene, clone size, V gene, D gene. The D gene is left open where the match is weak. Size values are once, few and many counts, or a class for expanded clones, and some rows have none.

cdr3_nt: TGTGCCAGCAGACACACGAAAGGGATCCCCGGGGAGCTGTTTTTT
cdr3_aa: CASRHTKGIPGELFF
j_call: TRBJ2-2
clone_size: many
v_call: TRBV6-1
d_call: .

cdr3_nt: TGTGCCAGCGAACGGCGGGATGTAATCTACAATGAGCAGTTCTTC
cdr3_aa: CASERRDVIYNEQFF
j_call: TRBJ2-1
clone_size: few
v_call: TRBV5-4
d_call: .

cdr3_nt: TGCGCCAGCAGCCCTATGACAGGGCAAGAGACCCAGTACTTC
cdr3_aa: CASSPMTGQETQYF
j_call: TRBJ2-5
clone_size: .
v_call: TRBV5-1
d_call: TRBD1

cdr3_nt: TGCGCCAGCAGCGGAGGAACATTGGCGGTCGAGCAGTTCTTC
cdr3_aa: CASSGGTLAVEQFF
j_call: TRBJ2-1
clone_size: .
v_call: TRBV5-1
d_call: .

cdr3_nt: TGCGCCAGCAGCCAAGCCCGGGGCTACGAGCAGTACTTC
cdr3_aa: CASSQARGYEQYF
j_call: TRBJ2-7
clone_size: many
v_call: TRBV4-3
d_call: .

cdr3_nt: TGTGCCAGCTCACCAGACGACGATCAGTATTTT
cdr3_aa: CASSPDDDQYF
j_call: TRBJ2-3
clone_size: .
v_call: TRBV18
d_call: .

cdr3_nt: TGTGCCAGCAGCGTAGATCACTCCCGCACAGATACGCAGTATTTT
cdr3_aa: CASSVDHSRTDTQYF
j_call: TRBJ2-3
clone_size: .
v_call: TRBV9
d_call: .

cdr3_nt: TGCAGCGTTGAAGGTAGGGAGGCCTACGCGTCAGATACGCAGTATTTT
cdr3_aa: CSVEGREAYASDTQYF
j_call: TRBJ2-3
clone_size: .
v_call: TRBV29-1
d_call: .

cdr3_nt: TGTGCCAGCAGAACCAGGGTTACCCTGAACACTGAAGCTTTCTTT
cdr3_aa: CASRTRVTLNTEAFF
j_call: TRBJ1-1
clone_size: .
v_call: TRBV6-2/TRBV6-3
d_call: .

cdr3_nt: TGTGCCAGCAGTTCCTCGGTGGGGGGTAAATCAGATACGCAGTATTTT
cdr3_aa: CASSSSVGGKSDTQYF
j_call: TRBJ2-3
clone_size: few
v_call: TRBV28
d_call: .

cdr3_nt: TGCAGCGTTGAGCGCAGGGTTGTCCCTGAAGCTTTCTTT
cdr3_aa: CSVERRVVPEAFF
j_call: TRBJ1-1
clone_size: few
v_call: TRBV29-1
d_call: .

cdr3_nt: TGTGCCTGGAGCCCGTACGGGGGGGACACTGAAGCTTTCTTT
cdr3_aa: CAWSPYGGDTEAFF
j_call: TRBJ1-1
clone_size: .
v_call: TRBV30
d_call: .

cdr3_nt: TGTGCCAGCAGCACTGGACTAGCGGGGGCATCGAACACCGGGGAGCTGTTTTTT
cdr3_aa: CASSTGLAGASNTGELFF
j_call: TRBJ2-2
clone_size: .
v_call: TRBV6-1
d_call: TRBD2

cdr3_nt: TGTGCCAGCTCACCAGGGGGAACCATGAACACTGAAGCTTTCTTT
cdr3_aa: CASSPGGTMNTEAFF
j_call: TRBJ1-1
clone_size: .
v_call: TRBV18
d_call: .

cdr3_nt: TGTGCCAGCAGCCGGGACAGGGGGAACACCGGGGAGCTGTTTTTT
cdr3_aa: CASSRDRGNTGELFF
j_call: TRBJ2-2
clone_size: few
v_call: TRBV6-2/TRBV6-3
d_call: TRBD1

cdr3_nt: TGTGCCAGCAGCTCCCCCGGTCGCTCAGCCTCCTACAATGAGCAGTTCTTC
cdr3_aa: CASSSPGRSASYNEQFF
j_call: TRBJ2-1
clone_size: few
v_call: TRBV11-2
d_call: .

cdr3_nt: TGTGCCTGGAGTGTATTTCGACTAGCGGGGCAAGAGACCCAGTACTTC
cdr3_aa: CAWSVFRLAGQETQYF
j_call: TRBJ2-5
clone_size: .
v_call: TRBV30
d_call: TRBD2

cdr3_nt: TGCAGCGGGAGGAGGGCTTGGAGCAAGGTGGGCAATGAGCAGTTCTTC
cdr3_aa: CSGRRAWSKVGNEQFF
j_call: TRBJ2-1
clone_size: .
v_call: TRBV29-1
d_call: .

cdr3_nt: TGCGCCAGCAGTGAGGGGTATGGTCCCCAGCATTTT
cdr3_aa: CASSEGYGPQHF
j_call: TRBJ1-5
clone_size: .
v_call: TRBV10-1
d_call: .

cdr3_nt: TGCAGTGCTAGAGACACTCCGGGACAGATACTATTTACCCATTCGCCGCCTTTC
cdr3_aa: CSARDTPGQILFTHSPPF
j_call: TRBJ2-7
clone_size: many
v_call: TRBV20-1
d_call: TRBD1

cdr3_nt: TGTGCCATCGGCGGGGACCGGGACTATGGCTACACCTTC
cdr3_aa: CAIGGDRDYGYTF
j_call: TRBJ1-2
clone_size: many
v_call: TRBV10-3
d_call: .

cdr3_nt: TGTGCCAGCTCACCACCGATGGGCAGCAACACTGAAGCTTTCTTT
cdr3_aa: CASSPPMGSNTEAFF
j_call: TRBJ1-1
clone_size: few
v_call: TRBV18
d_call: .

cdr3_nt: TGCAGCGTGACCAGAGGGGTTAACTATGGCTACACCTTC
cdr3_aa: CSVTRGVNYGYTF
j_call: TRBJ1-2
clone_size: few
v_call: TRBV29-1
d_call: .